This entry is about one TCR beta chain. This record comes from a study of blood T cell repertoires in COVID-19. As for the study in general: Acute-phase and convalescent COVID-19 samples originated in the United States, Italy and Spain. T cells, B-cell-depleted T cells, or PBMCs supplied cDNA or gDNA.

Original data processing: Quantification of nucleated cells was approximated via reference gene primer amplification. TCRdb keeps only in-frame clones here, not all; method: immunoSEQ multiplex PCR. That table supplies the V and J calls and clone size; D and trimming were determined from the DNA. The table shows about 150,000 clones, with around four fifths occurring only once. Sequencing was done on a sample of peripheral blood. The sequence came from a man aged 70-80 years who had recovered from COVID-19.

The CDR3 reads CASSRGTGQTEAFF. CDR3 nucleotide sequence: TGTGCCAGCAGCCGAGGGACAGGGCAAACTGAAGCTTTCTTT. The chain joins TRBV7-8 to TRBJ1-1, with 9 positions matching TRBD1. The V segment lost 5 bases and the J segment 5 bases; nucleotides outside the gene matches: 6. The CDR3 runs to 14 residues. Germline CDR1 SGHVS, CDR2 FQNEAQ.